A selection of T cell receptor beta chains follows, all from one sample in a study of cytomegalovirus exposure and HLA in healthy donors. The table came from immunoSEQ multiplex PCR; TCRdb's copy has only in-frame clones and leaves some out. Here the sample spans about 160,000 clones, about 77% being singletons. Sequences were obtained from PBMCs. The receptor set was obtained from a man aged 30 to 45 in good health and CMV-seronegative. The CDR3 runs from the conserved cysteine through the conserved F or W. Each record gives: V gene, J gene, clone size, D gene, CDR3 protein, CDR3 DNA. The D gene is left open where the match is weak. Part of the rows lack a size; the others show once, few, many or a class for expanded clones.

>TRBV6-5|TRBJ1-1|-|TRBD1
CASSRTGTNTEAFF
TGTGCCAGCAGTCGGACAGGGACGAACACTGAAGCTTTCTTT
>TRBV30|TRBJ2-1|-|-
CAWSVSSSHYNEQFF
TGTGCCTGGAGTGTATCTAGCTCCCATTACAATGAGCAGTTCTTC
>TRBV6-1|TRBJ1-5|-|TRBD1
CASSDPRRDSPNQPQHF
TGTGCCAGCAGTGACCCGAGGAGGGACAGCCCCAATCAGCCCCAGCATTTT
>TRBV28|TRBJ1-1|once|-
CASSLSLNTEAFF
TGTGCCAGCAGTTTATCCTTGAACACTGAAGCTTTCTTT
>TRBV30|TRBJ2-1|-|TRBD2
CAWSLPGLASYNEQFF
TGTGCCTGGAGTTTACCGGGACTAGCTTCCTACAATGAGCAGTTCTTC
>TRBV7-9|TRBJ1-1|-|-
CASSLEGEAEAFF
TGTGCCAGCAGCTTAGAAGGTGAGGCTGAAGCTTTCTTT
>TRBV13|TRBJ2-1|-|-
CASSTAELPYNEQFF
TGTGCCAGCAGCACCGCGGAGCTACCCTACAATGAGCAGTTCTTC
>TRBV5-1|TRBJ2-1|-|-
CASSPTGPVSSYNEQFF
TGCGCCAGCAGCCCAACAGGACCCGTTAGCTCCTACAATGAGCAGTTCTTC
>TRBV5-1|TRBJ2-7|-|-
CASKDTGSYEQYF
TGCGCCAGCAAGGATACAGGAAGCTACGAGCAGTACTTC
>TRBV19|TRBJ2-5|-|TRBD1
CASSPTGTETQYF
TGTGCCAGTAGCCCGACAGGGACCGAGACCCAGTACTTC
>TRBV7-8|TRBJ1-1|-|-
CASSTGGTEAFF
TGTGCCAGCAGCACCGGGGGCACTGAAGCTTTCTTT
>TRBV7-9|TRBJ2-7|-|TRBD1
CASSFNRGYEQYF
TGTGCCAGCAGCTTCAACAGGGGGTACGAGCAGTACTTC
>TRBV15|TRBJ2-3|-|TRBD2
CATIQRSGTSGEYTDTQYF
TGTGCCACCATCCAGCGTTCCGGGACTAGCGGGGAATACACAGATACGCAGTATTTT
>TRBV7-2|TRBJ1-1|-|-
CASSRREGTEAFF
TGTGCCAGCAGCCGAAGGGAGGGGACTGAAGCTTTCTTT
>TRBV2|TRBJ2-7|-|-
CASSEIPSIPYEQYF
TGTGCCAGCAGTGAAATTCCGAGCATCCCCTACGAGCAGTACTTC
>TRBV19|TRBJ1-2|-|TRBD1
CASRPPDRGPTYGYTF
TGTGCCAGTAGACCCCCTGACAGGGGGCCCACCTATGGCTACACCTTC
>TRBV5-1|TRBJ1-2|-|-
CASSWDGGAGYTF
TGCGCCAGCAGCTGGGACGGGGGAGCTGGCTACACCTTC
>TRBV6-5|TRBJ2-7|-|TRBD1
CASSRGQGAYEQYF
TGTGCCAGCAGTCGAGGGCAGGGGGCCTACGAGCAGTACTTC
>TRBV14|TRBJ2-5|few|-
CASSQNSPAGETQYF
TGTGCCAGCAGCCAAAATAGTCCTGCGGGAGAGACCCAGTACTTC
>TRBV28|TRBJ1-1|-|-
CASTRYFANTEAFF
TGTGCCAGCACTCGGTATTTCGCGAACACTGAAGCTTTCTTT
>TRBV6-5|TRBJ2-7|-|-
CASSYRDSSYEQYF
TGTGCCAGCAGTTACCGCGACAGCTCCTACGAGCAGTACTTC
>TRBV10-2|TRBJ2-7|-|TRBD1
CASSERGQGAGEQYF
TGCGCCAGCAGTGAAAGGGGACAGGGGGCAGGCGAGCAGTACTTC
>TRBV7-2|TRBJ1-2|-|-
CASSTYLEGPTYGYTF
TGTGCCAGCAGCACCTATCTCGAGGGCCCTACCTATGGCTACACCTTC
>TRBV21-1|TRBJ1-5|-|-
CASSRDPRQGSNQPQHF
TGTGCCAGCAGCCGAGATCCGAGACAGGGAAGCAATCAGCCCCAGCATTTT
>TRBV7-3|TRBJ2-1|-|TRBD2
CASSFGGSIYNEQFF
TGTGCCAGCAGCTTCGGCGGGAGCATCTACAATGAGCAGTTCTTC
>TRBV6-6|TRBJ1-4|-|-
CASRQPGEGKLFF
TGTGCCAGCAGACAACCAGGGGAGGGGAAACTGTTTTTT
>TRBV4-3|TRBJ2-1|-|-
CASSQHGQGGYNEQFF
TGCGCCAGCAGCCAACATGGACAGGGAGGGTACAATGAGCAGTTCTTC
>TRBV13|TRBJ2-7|once|-
CASTQGSRAPYEQYF
TGTGCCAGCACCCAGGGGAGTAGGGCACCTTACGAGCAGTACTTC
>TRBV2|TRBJ1-1|-|-
CATTGLTEAFF
TGTGCCACCACAGGTTTGACTGAAGCTTTCTTT
>TRBV4-2|TRBJ1-2|-|-
CASKSGSYGSRGYTF
TGTGCCAGCAAATCAGGGTCCTACGGGTCGAGGGGCTACACCTTC
>TRBV19|TRBJ1-1|-|-
CASSIGSGWTEAFF
TGTGCCAGTAGTATAGGCTCAGGGTGGACTGAAGCTTTCTTT
>TRBV16|TRBJ2-2|-|-
CASSRNGGHSGELFF
TGTGCCAGCAGCCGGAACGGGGGTCACTCCGGGGAGCTGTTTTTT
>TRBV13|TRBJ2-7|-|-
CASSTGTLYSYEQYF
TGTGCCAGCAGCACTGGGACTTTATACTCCTACGAGCAGTACTTC
>TRBV15|TRBJ1-2|-|-
CATSSGEGDGYTF
TGTGCCACCAGCAGTGGAGAAGGGGATGGCTACACCTTC
>TRBV25-1|TRBJ1-4|-|TRBD1
CASSGWGQGIGSNEKLFF
TGTGCCAGCAGTGGCTGGGGACAGGGAATTGGCTCTAATGAAAAACTGTTTTTT
>TRBV7-2|TRBJ1-4|-|-
CASSYTGEKLFF
TGTGCCAGCAGTTACACCGGGGAAAAACTGTTTTTT
>TRBV7-2|TRBJ1-1|-|-
CASSYVSGGVTEAFF
TGTGCCAGCAGCTACGTTAGCGGGGGGGTCACTGAAGCTTTCTTT
>TRBV2|TRBJ2-1|-|TRBD2
CASFTGTSSYNEQFF
TGTGCCAGCTTTACCGGGACTAGCTCCTACAATGAGCAGTTCTTC
>TRBV9|TRBJ2-1|once|TRBD2
CASSVETSGSMHEQFF
TGTGCCAGCAGCGTAGAGACTAGCGGGAGTATGCATGAGCAGTTCTTC
>TRBV7-3|TRBJ2-1|-|TRBD1
CASKGAYPNNEQFF
TGTGCCAGCAAGGGGGCCTACCCGAACAATGAGCAGTTCTTC
>TRBV5-1|TRBJ1-2|-|TRBD1
CASSLGTAYGYTF
TGCGCCAGCAGCCTCGGGACAGCCTATGGCTACACCTTC
>TRBV7-2|TRBJ1-5|-|TRBD1
CASSLTFGTGNYQPQHF
TGTGCCAGCAGCTTAACTTTCGGGACAGGGAATTATCAGCCCCAGCATTTT
>TRBV5-5|TRBJ2-1|-|TRBD1
CASEGAVEQFF
TGTGCCAGCGAGGGGGCGGTTGAGCAGTTCTTC
>TRBV5-4|TRBJ2-5|once|TRBD2
CASSPRGGTSGSQTQYF
TGTGCCAGCAGCCCGCGTGGGGGGACTAGCGGGAGTCAGACCCAGTACTTC
>TRBV18|TRBJ1-1|-|TRBD1
CASSRGQGETEAFF
TGTGCCAGCTCACGGGGACAGGGGGAAACTGAAGCTTTCTTT
>TRBV18|TRBJ2-7|-|TRBD1
CASSPRQGTYEQYF
TGTGCCAGCTCACCCAGACAGGGAACCTACGAGCAGTACTTC
>TRBV4-3|TRBJ2-1|few|TRBD1
CASRPGQGAGEQFF
TGCGCCAGCAGACCGGGACAGGGGGCAGGTGAGCAGTTCTTC
>TRBV10-3|TRBJ2-1|few|-
CAIRGQPGEGEASYNEQFF
TGTGCCATCAGGGGACAGCCCGGAGAGGGGGAGGCATCCTACAATGAGCAGTTCTTC
>TRBV7-9|TRBJ1-4|few|TRBD1
CASSLGTGGLWEKLFF
TGTGCCAGCAGCTTAGGGACAGGGGGACTGTGGGAAAAACTGTTTTTT
>TRBV13|TRBJ2-4|-|TRBD1
CASSLAGQGKNIQYF
TGTGCCAGCAGCTTAGCGGGACAGGGGAAAAACATTCAGTACTTC
>TRBV11-2|TRBJ2-2|-|-
CASSFSLAPNTGELFF
TGTGCCAGCAGCTTTTCACTAGCTCCGAACACCGGGGAGCTGTTTTTT
>TRBV7-2|TRBJ1-5|-|-
CASSARSTGNSNQPQHF
TGTGCCAGCAGCGCCCGGTCGACGGGGAATAGCAATCAGCCCCAGCATTTT
>TRBV7-9|TRBJ2-7|-|TRBD2
CASSSELAVAYEQYF
TGTGCCAGCAGCTCAGAACTAGCGGTGGCCTACGAGCAGTACTTC
>TRBV12-2|TRBJ2-3|-|-
CASPLRLGYSTDTQYF
TGTGCAAGTCCCCTTCGGCTAGGATATAGCACAGATACGCAGTATTTT
>TRBV30|TRBJ2-1|-|-
CAWGGQTLNGGQFF
TGTGCCTGGGGCGGACAGACCCTAAATGGCGGGCAGTTCTTC
>TRBV10-1|TRBJ1-1|-|-
CASSAHRESTEAFF
TGCGCCAGCAGTGCCCACAGGGAGTCCACTGAAGCTTTCTTT
>TRBV7-6|TRBJ2-2|-|-
CASSLKLASTGELFF
TGTGCCAGCAGCTTAAAGCTAGCTTCGACCGGGGAGCTGTTTTTT
>TRBV9|TRBJ1-4|-|-
CASSVETGNEKLFF
TGTGCCAGCAGCGTAGAAACAGGGAATGAAAAACTGTTTTTT
>TRBV28|TRBJ1-4|once|-
CASSFGYGQTSREKLFF
TGTGCCAGCAGTTTCGGGTATGGACAGACCTCTCGGGAAAAACTGTTTTTT
>TRBV7-9|TRBJ1-2|-|-
CASSSSGGNYGYTF
TGTGCCAGCAGCTCTTCGGGGGGGAACTATGGCTACACCTTC